This record looks at one TCR beta chain sequence and its context. Its target antigen remains unknown. Per-base quality was not reported, and no clone a single base away is much larger than it. As a first step, CD3+ T cells were rested overnight at roughly 2.5 million cells/mL in RPMI 1640 lacking fetal bovine serum. MACS immunomagnetic beads were used according to the manufacturer's instructions to isolate CD3+ T cells from PBMCs. Total RNA was extracted from the cultured T cells using TRIzol reagent. TCRbeta libraries were amplified from RNA by 5' rapid amplification of cDNA ends (5'RACE). Before sequencing, library concentration and integrity were assessed using Qubit, an Agilent instrument, and quantitative PCR. A commercial service provider sequenced the qualified libraries on Illumina HiSeq or MiSeq. In the authors' own workflow: TCR sequences in each sample were identified using MiXCR version 1.8.2. For a clone to be considered qualified, a CDR3 longer than four amino acids, an in-frame nucleotide length, and the absence of a stop codon were required. A read containing the complete CDR3 structure was defined as an effective read. Expanded clones were validated by RT-PCR with 24 Vbeta primers, GeneScan spectratyping, and Sanger sequencing. TCRdb's own reprocessing of the public reads used fastp at Q25 and MiXCR and kept productive beta chains. Every CDR3 protein is listed once, alongside the most common genes and DNA of its rows. The V and J calls were determined by TCRdb, not by the authors. The sample table contains fewer than 15,000 distinct CDR3 sequences; only one count was recorded for about two fifths of them. Less than 40% of the sample rests with the top ten.

After removal of 6 bases from V and 1 base from J, the junction retains 10 bases not matched to a gene. Inclusive of the bounding cysteine and phenylalanine, the CDR3 is 16 residues long. Here the CDR3 DNA is all that survives: 48 bases in frame from base 1. The germline V gene (reference sequence) yields DFQATT for CDR1 and SNEGSKA for CDR2. The data were obtained in a study of T cell repertoires and leukemia-associated antigens (dated by TCRdb to between 2017 and 2020). At the level of the whole study: Roughly 16.1 million effective reads were obtained overall, with each sample giving about 5.1 to 7 million read pairs and about 3.3 to 5.0 million effective reads. Using in vitro peptide stimulation of healthy T cells, the study set out to figure out what antigen is recognized by a TCR Vbeta21 clone that had previously been found in CML patients.

Overall study results and their limits: The four groups showed no significant differences in numbers of Vbeta genes (roughly 60), Jbeta genes (approximately 13), VDJ rearrangements, or unique CDR3s. Direct testing of the expanded clones' antigen specificity and function was not done, and further investigation was required.

The sequence derives from a female donor in good health. Recombination connected TRBV20-1 to TRBJ1-1, and 11 junctional nucleotides match TRBD1. The specimen sequenced was CD3+ T cells sorted from blood and cultured. CDR3 region: CSATRTGGVSNTEAFF. The DNA reads as follows: TGCAGTGCAACGCGGACAGGGGGCGTTTCGAACACTGAAGCTTTCTTT.